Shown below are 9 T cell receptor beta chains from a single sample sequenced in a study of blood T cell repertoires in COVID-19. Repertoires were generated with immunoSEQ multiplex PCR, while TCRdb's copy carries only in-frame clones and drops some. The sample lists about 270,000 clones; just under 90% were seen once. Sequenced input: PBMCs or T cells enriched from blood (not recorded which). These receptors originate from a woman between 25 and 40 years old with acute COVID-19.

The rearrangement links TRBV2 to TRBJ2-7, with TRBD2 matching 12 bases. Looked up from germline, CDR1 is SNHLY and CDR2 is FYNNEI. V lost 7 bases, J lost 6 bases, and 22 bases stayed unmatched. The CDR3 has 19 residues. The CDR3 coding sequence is TGTGCCAGCATATTATCGGACAGGGTACGGACTAGCGGGGAGGGCGAGCAGTACTTC. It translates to CASILSDRVRTSGEGEQYF.

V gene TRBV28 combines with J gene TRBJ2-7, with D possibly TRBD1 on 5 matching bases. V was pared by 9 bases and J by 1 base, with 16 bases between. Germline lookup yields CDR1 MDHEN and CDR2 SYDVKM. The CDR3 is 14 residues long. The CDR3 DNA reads TGTGCCAGTTGGACACTATCCCGGTCCTACGAGCAGTACTTC. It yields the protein CASWTLSRSYEQYF. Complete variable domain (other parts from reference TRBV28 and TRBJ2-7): DVKVTQSSRYLVKRTGEKVFLECVQDMDHENMFWYRQDPGLGLRLIYFSYDVKMKEKGDIPEGYSVSREKKERFSLILESASTNQTSMYLCASWTLSRSYEQYFGPGTRLTVT.

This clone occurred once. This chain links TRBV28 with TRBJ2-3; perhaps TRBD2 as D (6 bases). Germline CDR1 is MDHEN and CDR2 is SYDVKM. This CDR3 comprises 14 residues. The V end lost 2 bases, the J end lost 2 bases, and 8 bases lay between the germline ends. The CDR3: CASSLREDTDTQYF. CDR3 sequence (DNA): TGTGCCAGCAGTTTAAGGGAGGACACAGATACGCAGTATTTT.

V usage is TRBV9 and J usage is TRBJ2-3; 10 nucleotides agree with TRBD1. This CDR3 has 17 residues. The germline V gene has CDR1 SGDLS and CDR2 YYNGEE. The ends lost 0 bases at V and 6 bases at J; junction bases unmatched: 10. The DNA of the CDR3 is TGTGCCAGCAGCGTAGCTACGGGACAGGGGCTCTCCGATACGCAGTATTTT. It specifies CASSVATGQGLSDTQYF. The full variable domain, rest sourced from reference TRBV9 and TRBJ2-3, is DSGVTQTPKHLITATGQRVTLRCSPRSGDLSVYWYQQSLDQGLQFLIQYYNGEERAKGNILERFSAQQFPDLHSELNLSSLELGDSALYFCASSVATGQGLSDTQYFGPGTRLTVL.

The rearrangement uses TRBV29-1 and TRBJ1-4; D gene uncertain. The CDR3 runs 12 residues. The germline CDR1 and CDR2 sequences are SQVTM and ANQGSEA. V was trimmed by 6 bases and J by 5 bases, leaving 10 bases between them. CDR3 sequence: CSVTPGNEKLFF. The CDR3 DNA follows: TGCAGCGTCACCCCGGGGAATGAAAAACTGTTTTTT. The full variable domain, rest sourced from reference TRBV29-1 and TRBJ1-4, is SAVISQKPSRDICQRGTSLTIQCQVDSQVTMMFWYRQQPGQSLTLIATANQGSEATYESGFVIDKFPISRPNLTFSTLTVSNMSPEDSSIYLCSVTPGNEKLFFGSGTQLSVL.

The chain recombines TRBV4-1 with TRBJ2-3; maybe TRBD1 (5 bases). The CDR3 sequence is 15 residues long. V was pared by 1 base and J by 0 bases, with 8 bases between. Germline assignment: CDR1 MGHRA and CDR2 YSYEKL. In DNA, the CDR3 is TGCGCCAGCAGCCAAGGGACACTTAGCACAGATACGCAGTATTTT. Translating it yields CASSQGTLSTDTQYF.

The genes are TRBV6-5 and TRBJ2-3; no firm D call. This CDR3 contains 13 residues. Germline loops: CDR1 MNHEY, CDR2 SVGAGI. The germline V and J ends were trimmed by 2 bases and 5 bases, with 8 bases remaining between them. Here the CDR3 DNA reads TGTGCCAGCAGTTACGGAGCAGTAGATACGCAGTATTTT. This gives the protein CASSYGAVDTQYF.

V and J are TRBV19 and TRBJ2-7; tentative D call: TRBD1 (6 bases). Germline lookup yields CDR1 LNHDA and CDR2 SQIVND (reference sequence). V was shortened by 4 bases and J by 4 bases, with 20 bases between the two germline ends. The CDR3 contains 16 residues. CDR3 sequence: CASSTDHRATIYEQYF. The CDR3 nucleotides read TGTGCCAGTAGTACCGACCACAGGGCCACTATTTACGAGCAGTACTTC.

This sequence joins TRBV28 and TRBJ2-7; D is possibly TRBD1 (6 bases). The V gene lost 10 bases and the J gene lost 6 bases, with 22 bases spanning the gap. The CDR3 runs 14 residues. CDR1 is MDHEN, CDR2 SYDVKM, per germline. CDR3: CAIQLQGSVGEQYF. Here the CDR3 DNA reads TGTGCCATCCAACTACAGGGTAGCGTAGGCGAGCAGTACTTC.